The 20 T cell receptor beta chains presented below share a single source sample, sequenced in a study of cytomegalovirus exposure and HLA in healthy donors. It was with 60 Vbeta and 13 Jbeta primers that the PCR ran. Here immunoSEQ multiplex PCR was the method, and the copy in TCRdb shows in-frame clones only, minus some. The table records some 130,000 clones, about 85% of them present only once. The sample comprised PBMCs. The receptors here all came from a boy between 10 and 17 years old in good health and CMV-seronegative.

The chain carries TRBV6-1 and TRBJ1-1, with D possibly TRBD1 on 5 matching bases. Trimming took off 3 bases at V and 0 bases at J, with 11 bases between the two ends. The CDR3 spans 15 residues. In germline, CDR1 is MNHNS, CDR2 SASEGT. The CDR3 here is CASSDMDTLNTEAFF. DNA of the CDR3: TGTGCCAGCAGTGATATGGACACTTTGAACACTGAAGCTTTCTTT.

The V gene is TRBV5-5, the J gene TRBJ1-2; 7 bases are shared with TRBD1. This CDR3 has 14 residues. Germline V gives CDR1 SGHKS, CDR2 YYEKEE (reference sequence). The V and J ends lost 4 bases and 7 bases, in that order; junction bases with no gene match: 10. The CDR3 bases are TGTGCCAGCAGCGCGGGGACCGGACAGGTTGGCTACACCTTC. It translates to CASSAGTGQVGYTF.

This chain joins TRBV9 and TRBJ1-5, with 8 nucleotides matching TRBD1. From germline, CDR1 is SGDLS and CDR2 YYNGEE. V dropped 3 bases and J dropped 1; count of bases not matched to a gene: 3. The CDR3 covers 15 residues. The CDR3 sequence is CASSEQGGSNQPQHF. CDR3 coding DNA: TGTGCCAGCAGCGAACAGGGGGGGAGCAATCAGCCCCAGCATTTT.

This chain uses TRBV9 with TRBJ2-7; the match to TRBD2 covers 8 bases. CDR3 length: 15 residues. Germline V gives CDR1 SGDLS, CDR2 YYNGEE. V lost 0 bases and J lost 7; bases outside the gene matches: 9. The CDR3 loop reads CASSVVAGGPSEQYF. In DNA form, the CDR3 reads TGTGCCAGCAGCGTAGTGGCGGGAGGCCCCTCAGAGCAGTACTTC.

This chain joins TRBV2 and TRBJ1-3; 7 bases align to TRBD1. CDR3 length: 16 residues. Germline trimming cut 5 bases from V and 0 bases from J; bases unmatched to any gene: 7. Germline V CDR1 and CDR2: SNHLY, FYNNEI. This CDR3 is CASSPLDRDSGNTIYF. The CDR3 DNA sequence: TGTGCCAGCAGTCCCCTAGACAGGGACTCTGGAAACACCATATATTTT.

The CDR3 bases are TGTGCCAGCAGCTTTCCTTTCGGGAGTGCAGATACGCAGTATTTT. Protein: CASSFPFGSADTQYF. The chain uses TRBV11-2 and TRBJ2-3, with a possible D match to TRBD2 (6 bases). Trimming cost V 3 bases and J 4 bases, with 14 bases left between them. Germline V gives CDR1 SGHAT, CDR2 FQNNGV. The CDR3 covers 15 residues.

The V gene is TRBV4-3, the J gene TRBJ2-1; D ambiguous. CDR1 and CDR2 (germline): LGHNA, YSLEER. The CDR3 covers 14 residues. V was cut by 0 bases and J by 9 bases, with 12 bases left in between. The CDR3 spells CASSQDLLSSEQFF. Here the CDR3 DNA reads TGCGCCAGCAGCCAAGATCTTTTATCGAGTGAGCAGTTCTTC.

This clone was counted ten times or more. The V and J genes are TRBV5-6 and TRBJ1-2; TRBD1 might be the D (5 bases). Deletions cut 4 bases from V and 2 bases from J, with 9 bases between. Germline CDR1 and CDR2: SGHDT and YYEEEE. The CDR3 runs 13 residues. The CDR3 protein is CASSPGGNYGYTF. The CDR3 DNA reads TGTGCCAGCAGCCCGGGGGGGAACTATGGCTACACCTTC.

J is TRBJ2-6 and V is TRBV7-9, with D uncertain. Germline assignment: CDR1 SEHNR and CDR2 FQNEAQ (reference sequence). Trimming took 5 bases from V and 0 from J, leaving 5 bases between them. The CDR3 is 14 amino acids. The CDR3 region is CASSLSSGANVLTF. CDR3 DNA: TGTGCCAGCAGCCTGAGCTCTGGGGCCAACGTCCTGACTTTC.

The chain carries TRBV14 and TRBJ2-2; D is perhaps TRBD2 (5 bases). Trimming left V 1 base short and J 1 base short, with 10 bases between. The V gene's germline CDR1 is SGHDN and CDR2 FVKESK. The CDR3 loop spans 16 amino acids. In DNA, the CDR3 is TGTGCCAGCAGCCAAGTTGGTGGACTGAACACCGGGGAGCTGTTTTTT. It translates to CASSQVGGLNTGELFF.

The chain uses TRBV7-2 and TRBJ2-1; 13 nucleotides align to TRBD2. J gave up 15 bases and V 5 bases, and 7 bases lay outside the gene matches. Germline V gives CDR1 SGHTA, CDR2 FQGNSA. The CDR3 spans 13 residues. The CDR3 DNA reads TGTGCCAGCAGCGTAACTAGCGGGGGGGCCCTGTTCTTC. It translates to CASSVTSGGALFF.

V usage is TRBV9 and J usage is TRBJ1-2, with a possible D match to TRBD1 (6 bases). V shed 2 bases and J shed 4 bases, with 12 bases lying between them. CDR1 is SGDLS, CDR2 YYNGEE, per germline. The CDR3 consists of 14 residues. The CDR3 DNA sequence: TGTGCCAGCAGCGTCGGGACACCTTCCTATGGCTACACCTTC. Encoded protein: CASSVGTPSYGYTF.

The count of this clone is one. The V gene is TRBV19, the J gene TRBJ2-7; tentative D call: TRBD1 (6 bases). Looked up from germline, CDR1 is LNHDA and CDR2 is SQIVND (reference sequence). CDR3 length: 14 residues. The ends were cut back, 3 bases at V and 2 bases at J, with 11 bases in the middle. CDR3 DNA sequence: TGTGCCAGTAGTATCGAGGACAGCGCCTACGAGCAGTACTTC. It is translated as CASSIEDSAYEQYF.

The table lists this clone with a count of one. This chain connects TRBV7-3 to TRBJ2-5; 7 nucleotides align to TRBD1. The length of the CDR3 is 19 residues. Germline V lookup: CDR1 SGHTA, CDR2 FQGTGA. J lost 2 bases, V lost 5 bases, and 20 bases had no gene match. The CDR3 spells CASSLYSFPTGTSQETQYF. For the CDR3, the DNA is TGTGCCAGCAGCCTCTATAGCTTCCCGACAGGGACGTCACAAGAGACCCAGTACTTC.

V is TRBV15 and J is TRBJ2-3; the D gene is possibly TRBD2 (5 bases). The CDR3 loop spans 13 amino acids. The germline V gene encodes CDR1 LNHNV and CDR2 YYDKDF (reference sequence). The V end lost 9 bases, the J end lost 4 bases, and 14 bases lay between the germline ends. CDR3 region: CATSGGRADTQYF. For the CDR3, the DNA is TGTGCCACTTCAGGAGGACGGGCAGATACGCAGTATTTT.

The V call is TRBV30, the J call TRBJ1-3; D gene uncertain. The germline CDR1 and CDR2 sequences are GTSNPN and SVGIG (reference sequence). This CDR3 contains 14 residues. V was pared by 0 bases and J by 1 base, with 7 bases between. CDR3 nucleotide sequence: TGTGCCTGGAGTGTACTAAATTCTGGAAACACCATATATTTT. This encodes CAWSVLNSGNTIYF.

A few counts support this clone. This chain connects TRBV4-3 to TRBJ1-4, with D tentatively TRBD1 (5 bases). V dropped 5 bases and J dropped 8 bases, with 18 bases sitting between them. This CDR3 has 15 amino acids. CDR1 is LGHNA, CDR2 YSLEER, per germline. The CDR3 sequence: CASSSQRGYDEKLFF. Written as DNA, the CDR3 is TGCGCCAGCAGCTCACAAAGGGGATATGACGAAAAACTGTTTTTT.

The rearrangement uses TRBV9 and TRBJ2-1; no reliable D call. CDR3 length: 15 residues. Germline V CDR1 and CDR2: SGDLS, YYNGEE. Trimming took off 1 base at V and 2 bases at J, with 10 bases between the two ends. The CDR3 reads CASSVSTIAYNEQFF. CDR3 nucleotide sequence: TGTGCCAGCAGCGTATCCACAATTGCCTACAATGAGCAGTTCTTC.

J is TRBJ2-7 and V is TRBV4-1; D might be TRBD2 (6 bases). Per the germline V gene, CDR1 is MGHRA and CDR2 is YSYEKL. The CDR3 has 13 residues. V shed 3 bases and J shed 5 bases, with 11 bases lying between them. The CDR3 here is CASSHGGKDEQYF. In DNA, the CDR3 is TGCGCCAGCAGCCATGGGGGGAAGGACGAGCAGTACTTC.

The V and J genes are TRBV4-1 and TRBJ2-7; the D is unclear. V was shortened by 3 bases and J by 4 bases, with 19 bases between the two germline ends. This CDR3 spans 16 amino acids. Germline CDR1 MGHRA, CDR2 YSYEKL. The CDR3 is CASSQVQVAGVYEQYF. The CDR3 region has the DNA TGCGCCAGCAGCCAGGTGCAAGTAGCCGGTGTATACGAGCAGTACTTC.